This note documents a single T cell receptor (beta chain) sequence. Authors' data handling: Nucleated cell counts were estimated from reference gene primer amplification. Only in-frame clones appear in the TCRdb table, and some are missing; sequencing was by immunoSEQ multiplex PCR. That table supplies the V and J calls and clone size; D and trimming were determined from the DNA. Counted here are approximately 350,000 clones, 85% to 90% occurring once; the ten biggest clones make up 0.9% to 1.1%. In germline, CDR1 is LGHNT, CDR2 FRNRAP. V lost 7 bases and J lost 6, with 18 bases in between. This CDR3 region has 14 residues. This sample is drawn from a study of blood T cell repertoires in COVID-19.

The sequence was collected from a man between 18 and 29 years old who had recovered from COVID-19. The chain is built from TRBV12-5 and TRBJ1-2; D is unresolved. Material for sequencing was PBMCs or T cells enriched from blood (not recorded which). The CDR3 protein is CASATGLGIHGYTF. For the CDR3, the DNA is TGTGCTAGTGCTACGGGCCTCGGGATCCATGGCTACACCTTC.